The clone carrying this T cell receptor (beta chain) appeared once. Its antigen is unidentified. Generated by immunoSEQ multiplex PCR, the TCRdb table keeps only in-frame clones and is missing some. Of 15,000 to 20,000 clones in the sample, approximately 82% were seen once. Graft specimens yielded both intraepithelial and lamina propria lymphocytes. The data stem from a study of graft-versus-host responses after intestinal transplantation. About the research overall: Multivisceral, liver-intestinal, or isolated intestinal grafts were transplanted into recipients. Once they had received anti-thymocyte globulin induction, all recipients took tacrolimus and steroids for two to three years. General study findings and limits: Subjects displaying graft-donor T cell macrochimerism possessed elevated graft-versus-host to host-versus-graft clonal ratios inside allografts.

The germline V and J ends were trimmed by 1 base and 6 bases, with 4 bases remaining between them. Germline V gives CDR1 SEHNR, CDR2 FQNEAQ (reference sequence). The CDR3 runs to 12 residues. The genes are TRBV7-9 and TRBJ1-5; D is unresolved. Material: ileum tissue, obtained 17 days after transplant. This TCR was sampled from a human patient who received an intestinal transplant, so some T cells may come from the graft donor. CDR3 sequence (DNA): TGTGCCAGCAGCTTAGGCGCTCAGCCCCAGCATTTT. Translating it yields CASSLGAQPQHF.